This is a list of T cell receptor beta chains from one sample in a study of T-cell memory formation after mild COVID-19. MiXCR, run by TCRdb on the 5' RACE reads, gives a single entry per CDR3 protein. The data hold a few hundred thousand distinct CDR3 sequences, with roughly 23% observed a single time. Sequencing was carried out using PBMCs or a T cell subset sorted from them (not recorded which). All receptors derive from an adult woman who had mild COVID-19 (a few samples of this study predate the infection). Cell type and time point are not known. CDR3s include the opening cysteine and the closing phenylalanine or tryptophan. Each record gives: J gene, V gene, D gene, CDR3 protein. D genes are given only for firm matches.

j_gene: TRBJ2-7; v_gene: TRBV12-3/TRBV12-4; d_gene: NA; CDR3aa: CASSLTAASSYEQYF
j_gene: TRBJ1-2; v_gene: TRBV7-2; d_gene: TRBD1; CDR3aa: CASSTAPGQGASGYTF
j_gene: TRBJ2-3; v_gene: TRBV24-1; d_gene: NA; CDR3aa: CATSDLPDSTDTQYF
j_gene: TRBJ1-4; v_gene: TRBV20-1; d_gene: NA; CDR3aa: CSARDYTGLNEKLFF
j_gene: TRBJ2-1; v_gene: TRBV7-9; d_gene: NA; CDR3aa: CASSITGRPPYNEQFF
j_gene: TRBJ2-7; v_gene: TRBV19; d_gene: NA; CDR3aa: CASRGWDRYEQYF
j_gene: TRBJ2-1; v_gene: TRBV20-1; d_gene: TRBD1; CDR3aa: CSANRGDEQFF
j_gene: TRBJ2-7; v_gene: TRBV6-5; d_gene: NA; CDR3aa: CASSYAVSSYEQYF
j_gene: TRBJ2-7; v_gene: TRBV5-8; d_gene: NA; CDR3aa: CASSGQPGHEQYF
j_gene: TRBJ1-3; v_gene: TRBV15; d_gene: TRBD1; CDR3aa: CATSRVPGGFGNTIYF
j_gene: TRBJ2-3; v_gene: TRBV5-1; d_gene: NA; CDR3aa: CASSLGQPYSTDTQYF
j_gene: TRBJ2-5; v_gene: TRBV24-1; d_gene: TRBD2; CDR3aa: CATSDPQAGGETQYF
j_gene: TRBJ2-4; v_gene: TRBV12-3/TRBV12-4; d_gene: TRBD2; CDR3aa: CASSQRAGAQPWPKNIQYF
j_gene: TRBJ1-1; v_gene: TRBV24-1; d_gene: NA; CDR3aa: CATSDFKNTEAFF
j_gene: TRBJ2-7; v_gene: TRBV7-9; d_gene: TRBD1; CDR3aa: CASSRDSPYEQYF
j_gene: TRBJ2-5; v_gene: TRBV18; d_gene: NA; CDR3aa: CASSPLGQETQYF
j_gene: TRBJ2-3; v_gene: TRBV12-3/TRBV12-4; d_gene: TRBD2; CDR3aa: CASSPLGLAGGDTQYF
j_gene: TRBJ2-7; v_gene: TRBV12-3/TRBV12-4; d_gene: NA; CDR3aa: CASSSPREGLPYEQYF
j_gene: TRBJ1-2; v_gene: TRBV19; d_gene: TRBD1; CDR3aa: CASRETGAGGYTF
j_gene: TRBJ2-2; v_gene: TRBV10-2; d_gene: TRBD1; CDR3aa: CASSDGTGVTGELFF
j_gene: TRBJ2-1; v_gene: TRBV4-1; d_gene: TRBD2; CDR3aa: CASSQATAGGRKQFF
j_gene: TRBJ2-3; v_gene: TRBV10-3; d_gene: NA; CDR3aa: CAISGNEKDTQYF
j_gene: TRBJ1-2; v_gene: TRBV6-5; d_gene: NA; CDR3aa: CASRNRGSGYGYTF
j_gene: TRBJ1-5; v_gene: TRBV7-9; d_gene: NA; CDR3aa: CASSLASPNQPQHF
j_gene: TRBJ2-5; v_gene: TRBV7-2; d_gene: NA; CDR3aa: CASSLKGGRWETQYF
j_gene: TRBJ2-1; v_gene: TRBV20-1; d_gene: TRBD2; CDR3aa: CSAPTQTSGRAYNEQFF
j_gene: TRBJ1-3; v_gene: TRBV6-1; d_gene: NA; CDR3aa: CASSEAVGSGNTIYF
j_gene: TRBJ2-1; v_gene: TRBV4-3; d_gene: TRBD2; CDR3aa: CASSQDRLAGGGNEQFF
j_gene: TRBJ2-5; v_gene: TRBV7-8; d_gene: NA; CDR3aa: CASSLAQPGSGTQYF
j_gene: TRBJ2-6; v_gene: TRBV7-9; d_gene: NA; CDR3aa: CASSLPRGAGANVLTF
j_gene: TRBJ2-3; v_gene: TRBV3-1; d_gene: TRBD2; CDR3aa: CASSHAWSRRGGRTDTQYF
j_gene: TRBJ1-1; v_gene: TRBV6-5; d_gene: TRBD1; CDR3aa: CASSYPNPRTGGYGDTEAFF
j_gene: TRBJ2-1; v_gene: TRBV3-1; d_gene: NA; CDR3aa: CASSQGNRNEQFF
j_gene: TRBJ1-1; v_gene: TRBV29-1; d_gene: NA; CDR3aa: CSVRVRQRTEAFF
j_gene: TRBJ2-5; v_gene: TRBV2; d_gene: NA; CDR3aa: CASTSWETQYF
j_gene: TRBJ2-1; v_gene: TRBV7-2; d_gene: NA; CDR3aa: CASSPRPRSSYNEQFF